This TCR beta chain was found in a study of blood T cell repertoires in COVID-19 (dated by TCRdb to about 2020). As for the study more broadly: Collaborator samples came from the United States, Italy and Spain and covered acute and convalescent phases of COVID-19. Where available, HLA class I and class II types were obtained from metadata supplied by the sample provider rather than from assay-based typing. A freely available public database, intended as a resource for researchers studying the immune response to SARS-CoV-2, is where the repertoires were released. The prospective study material was composed of cDNA or gDNA derived from T cells, B-cell-depleted T cells, or PBMCs. A de-identified subject ID, COVID-19 status, age in years and sex were almost always included in the sample metadata. Samples were obtained from the ongoing ImmuneRACE study (first 160 participants) and from about 1,300 subjects provided by 6 global collaborators. Subjects who had been exposed to COVID-19, were actively infected with it, or had recovered from it provided the deeply sampled blood TCRbeta repertoires that made up the dataset.

Participants in the prospective study were enrolled through a virtual design, were aged about 18 to 90 years, and lived in 20 to 30 United States geographic areas. To assign participants to cohorts, the prospective study relied on clinical history that participants themselves reported in a screening survey and a study questionnaire. Each participant in the prospective study had whole blood, serum and a nasopharyngeal or oropharyngeal swab collected by mobile phlebotomists. Participants in the prospective study had the option to provide additional blood draws and questionnaires over an approximately 2-month period. Before DNA extraction, prospective study blood samples were shipped either frozen or at room temperature. Paper-wide results and their limitations: The amount of clinical and demographic metadata varied by source and participant and was provided uncurated.

TCRbeta CDR3 regions were amplified from genomic DNA using the immunoSEQ Assay, a bias-controlled multiplex PCR. In the source study's methods: The number of nucleated cells in each sample was estimated by amplification of reference gene primers within the assay. To quantify the absolute abundance of each unique TCRbeta CDR3 rearrangement, sequence reads were collapsed and filtered. Productive Simpson clonality was computed per sample as the square root of Simpson's diversity index over productive rearrangements. TCRdb re-hosts the immuneACCESS table, in-frame sequences only. Its copies lack some clones; in the studies checked, an unresolved V gene accounts for under half of them, and the cause for the rest is not known. D and trimming were read from the DNA, whereas the V and J calls and clone size are those reported in that table. In all, the sample holds fewer than 250,000 clones, and roughly 90% of those were seen once. The ten largest clonotypes hold 2.6% of the sample.

To note about this clone: The target of this receptor is not known. There are no base qualities to consult, and no much larger clone falls within one base.

Sequenced: PBMCs or T cells enriched from blood (not recorded which). The source is a woman in her twenties or thirties with acute COVID-19.

The CDR3 is CASKLQGMDTEAFF. The DNA sequence is TGTGCCAGTAAACTTCAGGGTATGGACACTGAAGCTTTCTTT. The chain is made from TRBV19 and TRBJ1-1; D gene: possibly TRBD1, on 5 matching bases. The CDR3, from cysteine to phenylalanine, totals 14 residues. Only CDR3 DNA remains: 42 bases, in frame from the first base. The germline V gene (reference sequence) provides CDR1 LNHDA and CDR2 SQIVND. V is pared back by 7 bases and J by 3 bases, with 15 bases lying between the germline termini. Reference TRBV19 and TRBJ1-1 genes cover what lies past the CDR3, so the full variable domain is DGGITQSPKYLFRKEGQNVTLSCEQNLNHDAMYWYRQDPGQGLRLIYYSQIVNDFQKGDIAEGYSVSREKKESFPLTVTSAQKNPTAFYLCASKLQGMDTEAFFGQGTRLTVV.